This T cell receptor beta chain was found in a study of human T cells and chemical hapten exposure. From the RACE reads, TCRdb called clonotypes with MiXCR, one entry per CDR3 protein. Of tens of thousands of distinct CDR3 sequences listed, around 10% were seen once; the top ten hold roughly 4.2%. Trimming took 8 bases from V and 2 from J, leaving 13 bases between them. The germline CDR1 and CDR2 sequences are KGHSH and LQKENI. This CDR3 spans 14 amino acids. Note on this clonotype: Its antigen is unknown.

Findings and caveats of the study: The donors suffered from alopecia, so their immune response may not match that of healthy people.

Time point described: patch test 1, 2 weeks after DPC sensitization. The treatment was: therapeutic diphenylcyclopropenone sensitization with weekly scalp DPC. The study enrolled 18 to 70-year-old alopecia patients suitable for DPC. This specimen consisted of whole blood, obtained in connection with sensitization to the hapten diphenylcyclopropenone (DPC). The chain combines TRBV18 with TRBJ1-5; no reliable D call. The sequence came from a woman in her forties or fifties with alopecia areata. Some clones in this sample may be carry-over from other donors' samples. CDR3 loop: CASKGGSGNQPQHF. The CDR3 bases are TGTGCCAGCAAGGGAGGGTCCGGCAATCAGCCCCAGCATTTT.